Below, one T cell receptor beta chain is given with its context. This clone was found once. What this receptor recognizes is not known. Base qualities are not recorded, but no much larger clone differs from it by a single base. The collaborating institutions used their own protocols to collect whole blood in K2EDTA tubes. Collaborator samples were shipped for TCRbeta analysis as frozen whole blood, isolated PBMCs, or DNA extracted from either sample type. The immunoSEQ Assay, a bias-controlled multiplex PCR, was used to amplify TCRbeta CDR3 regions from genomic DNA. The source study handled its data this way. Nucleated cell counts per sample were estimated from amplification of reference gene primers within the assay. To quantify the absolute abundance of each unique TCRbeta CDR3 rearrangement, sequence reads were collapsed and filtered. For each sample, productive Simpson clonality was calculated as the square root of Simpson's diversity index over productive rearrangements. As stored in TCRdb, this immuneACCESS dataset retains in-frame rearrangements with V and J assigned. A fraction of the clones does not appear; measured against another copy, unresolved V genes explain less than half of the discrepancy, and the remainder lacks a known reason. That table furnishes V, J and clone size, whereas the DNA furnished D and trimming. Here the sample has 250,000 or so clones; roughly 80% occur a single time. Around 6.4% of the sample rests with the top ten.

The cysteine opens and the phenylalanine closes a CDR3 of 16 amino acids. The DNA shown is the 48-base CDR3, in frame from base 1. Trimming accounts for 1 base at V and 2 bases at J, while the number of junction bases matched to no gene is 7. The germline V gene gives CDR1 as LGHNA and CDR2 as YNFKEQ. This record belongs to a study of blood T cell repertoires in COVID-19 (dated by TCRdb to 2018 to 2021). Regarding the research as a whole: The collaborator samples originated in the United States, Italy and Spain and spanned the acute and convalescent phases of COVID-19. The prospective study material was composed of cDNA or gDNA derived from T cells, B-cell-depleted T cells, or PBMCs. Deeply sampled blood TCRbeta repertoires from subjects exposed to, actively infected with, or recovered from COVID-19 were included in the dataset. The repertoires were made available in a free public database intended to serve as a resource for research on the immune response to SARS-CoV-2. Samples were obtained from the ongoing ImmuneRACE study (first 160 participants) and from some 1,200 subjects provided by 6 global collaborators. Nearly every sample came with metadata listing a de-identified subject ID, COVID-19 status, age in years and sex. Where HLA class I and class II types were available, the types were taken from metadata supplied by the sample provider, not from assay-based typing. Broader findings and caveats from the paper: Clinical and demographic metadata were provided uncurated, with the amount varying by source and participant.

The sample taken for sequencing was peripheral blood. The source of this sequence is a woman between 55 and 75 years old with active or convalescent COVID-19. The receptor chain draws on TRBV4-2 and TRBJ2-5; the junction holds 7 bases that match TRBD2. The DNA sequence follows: TGTGCCAGCAGCCAAGCACAACTAGCGCCACAAGAGACCCAGTACTTC. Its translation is CASSQAQLAPQETQYF.